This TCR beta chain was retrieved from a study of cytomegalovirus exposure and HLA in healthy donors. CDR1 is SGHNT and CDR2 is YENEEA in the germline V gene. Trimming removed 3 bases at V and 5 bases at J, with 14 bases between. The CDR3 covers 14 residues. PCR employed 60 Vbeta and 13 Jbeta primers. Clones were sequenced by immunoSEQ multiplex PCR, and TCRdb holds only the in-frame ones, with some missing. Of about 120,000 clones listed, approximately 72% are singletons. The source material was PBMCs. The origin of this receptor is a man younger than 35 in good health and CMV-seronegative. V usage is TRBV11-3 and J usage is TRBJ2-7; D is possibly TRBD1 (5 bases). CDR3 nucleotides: TGTGCCAGCAGCTTGGGCAGGGCTTCGGACGAGCAGTACTTC. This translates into CASSLGRASDEQYF.